The entry below describes one TCR beta chain. Antigen: not known. The data stem from a study of T cells after yellow fever vaccination. About the study: The authors prepared low-cell-number fractions using SMART-Seq v4 Ultra Low Input. Findings and limits, study-wide: The secondary T-cell response peaked on day 5, not day 15, but was weaker.

TCRdb used MiXCR to reprocess the 5' RACE reads, holding one entry per CDR3 protein. The sample lists 320,000 or so distinct CDR3 sequences; roughly 8.3% were seen once. Sequences were derived from PBMCs, sampled 45 days after the first yellow fever vaccination. The receptor's source is a man younger than 35 who received the YFV17D yellow fever vaccine.

CDR3 in DNA: TGTGCCAGCTCACCTAGCGGGGGCCGCTCGGATACGCAGTATTTT. Its protein is CASSPSGGRSDTQYF. The genes are TRBV18 and TRBJ2-3; 9 bases agree with TRBD2. Germline V gives CDR1 KGHSH, CDR2 LQKENI. With 3 bases clipped from V and 6 bases from J, the junction kept 7 bases outside the gene matches. The CDR3 loop spans 15 amino acids.